This T cell receptor beta chain is drawn from a study of naive and memory T cell subsets. This CDR3 has 16 residues. V was shortened by 7 bases and J by 2 bases, with 18 bases between the two germline ends. Overnight CMV lysate stimulation of fresh PBMCs defined donor CMV status by CD4+ IFNgamma. Cells stained for CD3, CD4, CD8, CD45RA, CD27 and viability were sorted into four CD45RA/CD27 subsets. Regarding the study as a whole: Clonotypes here are unpaired alpha or beta chain sequences.

This clonotype has more than one count but fewer than ten. Its specificity is unknown. The beta constant-region primer was an equimolar mix of two oligonucleotides covering TRBC1 and TRBC2. Four rounds of PCR amplified the ligated cDNA using nested alpha and beta constant-region primers plus SP2. TCRdb redid the calling of the UMI-ligation and nested PCR reads with MiXCR, one entry per CDR3 protein. Of roughly 130,000 distinct CDR3 sequences in the sample, roughly 36% were seen once. The V gene is TRBV12-3 or TRBV12-4, the J gene TRBJ2-4; D possibly corresponds to TRBD1 (6 bases). Source material: central memory CD4+ T cells from blood. This receptor was taken from a human donor in good health. CDR3 DNA: TGTGCCAGCAAAGGGGGACGTTCCCGGACCAAAAACATTCAGTACTTC. Translated, it gives CASKGGRSRTKNIQYF.